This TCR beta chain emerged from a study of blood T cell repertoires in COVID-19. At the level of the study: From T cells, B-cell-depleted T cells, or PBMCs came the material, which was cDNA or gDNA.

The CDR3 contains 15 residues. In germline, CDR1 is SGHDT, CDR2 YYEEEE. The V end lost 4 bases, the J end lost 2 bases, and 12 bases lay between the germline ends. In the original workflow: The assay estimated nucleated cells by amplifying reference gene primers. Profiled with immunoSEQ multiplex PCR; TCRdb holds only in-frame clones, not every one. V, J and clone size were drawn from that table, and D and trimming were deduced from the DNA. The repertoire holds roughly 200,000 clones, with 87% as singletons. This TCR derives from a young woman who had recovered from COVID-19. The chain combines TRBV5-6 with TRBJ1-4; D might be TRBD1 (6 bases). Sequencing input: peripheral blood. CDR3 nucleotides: TGTGCCAGCAGCCACAGGGCGGGCACTAATGAAAAACTGTTTTTT. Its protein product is CASSHRAGTNEKLFF.